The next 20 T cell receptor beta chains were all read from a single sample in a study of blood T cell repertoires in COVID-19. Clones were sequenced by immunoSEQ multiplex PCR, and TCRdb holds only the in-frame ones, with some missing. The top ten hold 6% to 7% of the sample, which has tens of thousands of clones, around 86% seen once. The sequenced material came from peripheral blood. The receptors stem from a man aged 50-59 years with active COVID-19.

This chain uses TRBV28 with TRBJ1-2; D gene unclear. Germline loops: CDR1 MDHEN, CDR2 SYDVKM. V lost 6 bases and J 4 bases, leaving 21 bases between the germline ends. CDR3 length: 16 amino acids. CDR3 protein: CASSPLSPPGSYGYTF. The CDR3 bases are TGTGCCAGCAGCCCCTTGAGTCCGCCAGGCAGCTATGGCTACACCTTC.

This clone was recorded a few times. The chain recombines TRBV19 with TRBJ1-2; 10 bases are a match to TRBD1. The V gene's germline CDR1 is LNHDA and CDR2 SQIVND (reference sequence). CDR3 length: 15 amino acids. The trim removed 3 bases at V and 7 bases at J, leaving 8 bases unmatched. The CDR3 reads CASSMDRTGGGGYTF. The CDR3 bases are TGTGCCAGTAGTATGGATCGGACAGGGGGAGGTGGCTACACCTTC.

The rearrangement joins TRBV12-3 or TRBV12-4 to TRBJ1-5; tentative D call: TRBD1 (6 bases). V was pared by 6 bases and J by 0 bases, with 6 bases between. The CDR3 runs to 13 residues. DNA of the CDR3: TGTGCCAGCAGAGGGGGTAGCAATCAGCCCCAGCATTTT. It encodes CASRGGSNQPQHF.

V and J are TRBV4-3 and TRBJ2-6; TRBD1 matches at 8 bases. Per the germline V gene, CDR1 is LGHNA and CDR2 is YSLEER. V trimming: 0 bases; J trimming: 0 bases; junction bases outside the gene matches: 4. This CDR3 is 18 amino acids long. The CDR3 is CASSQEHRGSSGANVLTF. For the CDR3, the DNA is TGCGCCAGCAGCCAAGAACACAGGGGGAGCTCTGGGGCCAACGTCCTGACTTTC.

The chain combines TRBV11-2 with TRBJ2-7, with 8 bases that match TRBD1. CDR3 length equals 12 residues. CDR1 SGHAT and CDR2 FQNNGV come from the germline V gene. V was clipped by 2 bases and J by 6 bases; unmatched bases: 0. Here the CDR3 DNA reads TGTGCCAGCAGCTTAACAGGGGGCGAGCAGTACTTC. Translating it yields CASSLTGGEQYF.

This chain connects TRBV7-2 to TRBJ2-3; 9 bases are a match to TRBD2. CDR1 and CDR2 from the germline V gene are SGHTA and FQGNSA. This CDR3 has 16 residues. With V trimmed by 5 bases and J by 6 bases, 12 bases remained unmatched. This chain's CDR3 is CASSPSGAGGRDTQYF. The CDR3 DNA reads TGTGCCAGCAGCCCCTCCGGCGCGGGGGGGCGGGATACGCAGTATTTT.

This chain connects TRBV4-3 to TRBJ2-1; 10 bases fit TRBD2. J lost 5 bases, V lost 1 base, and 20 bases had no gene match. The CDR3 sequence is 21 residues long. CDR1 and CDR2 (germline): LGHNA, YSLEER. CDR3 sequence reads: CASSQGLGMIAGGIRDNEQFF. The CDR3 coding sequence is TGCGCCAGCAGCCAAGGGCTCGGGATGATAGCGGGGGGTATCAGGGACAATGAGCAGTTCTTC.

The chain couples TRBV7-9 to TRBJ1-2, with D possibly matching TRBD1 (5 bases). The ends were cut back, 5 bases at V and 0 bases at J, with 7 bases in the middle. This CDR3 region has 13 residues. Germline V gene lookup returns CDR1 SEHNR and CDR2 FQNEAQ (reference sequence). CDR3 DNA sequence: TGTGCCAGCAGCCCGGACACTAACTATGGCTACACCTTC. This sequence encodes CASSPDTNYGYTF.

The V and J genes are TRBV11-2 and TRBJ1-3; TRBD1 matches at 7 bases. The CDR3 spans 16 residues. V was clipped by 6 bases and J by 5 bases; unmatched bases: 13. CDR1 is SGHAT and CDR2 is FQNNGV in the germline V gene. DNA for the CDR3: TGTGCCAGCAGTCTAACCCGACAGGGCCTCAGAAACACCATATATTTT. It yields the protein CASSLTRQGLRNTIYF.

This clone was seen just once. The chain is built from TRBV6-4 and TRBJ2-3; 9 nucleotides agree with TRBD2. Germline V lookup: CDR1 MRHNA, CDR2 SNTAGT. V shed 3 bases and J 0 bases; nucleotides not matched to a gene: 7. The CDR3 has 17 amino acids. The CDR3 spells CASSERPSGVSTDTQYF. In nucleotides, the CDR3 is TGTGCCAGCAGTGAGAGACCTAGCGGGGTTAGCACAGATACGCAGTATTTT.

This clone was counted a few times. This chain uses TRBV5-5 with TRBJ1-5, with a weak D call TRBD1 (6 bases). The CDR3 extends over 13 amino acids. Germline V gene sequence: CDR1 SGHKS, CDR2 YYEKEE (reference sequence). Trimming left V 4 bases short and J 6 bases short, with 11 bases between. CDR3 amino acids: CASSSTGSQPQHF. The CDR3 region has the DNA TGTGCCAGCAGCAGTACAGGGAGTCAGCCCCAGCATTTT.

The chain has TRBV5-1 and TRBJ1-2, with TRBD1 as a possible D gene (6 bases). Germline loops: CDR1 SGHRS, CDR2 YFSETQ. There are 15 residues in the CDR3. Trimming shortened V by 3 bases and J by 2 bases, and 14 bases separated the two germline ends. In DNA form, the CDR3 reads TGCGCCAGCAGCTCGGGACATCTGGGAAACTATGGCTACACCTTC. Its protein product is CASSSGHLGNYGYTF.

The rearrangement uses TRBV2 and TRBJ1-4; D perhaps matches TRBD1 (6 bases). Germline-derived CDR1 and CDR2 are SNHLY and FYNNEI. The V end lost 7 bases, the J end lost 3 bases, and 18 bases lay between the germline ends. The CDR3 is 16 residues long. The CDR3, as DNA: TGTGCCAGCAACCCCACAGGGTTCGGGCCTAATGAAAAACTGTTTTTT. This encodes CASNPTGFGPNEKLFF.

The CDR3 coding sequence is TGTGCCAGCCATTCGTTGGAGGGGTTAGCCAAAAACATTCAGTACTTC. Translated, it gives CASHSLEGLAKNIQYF. J is TRBJ2-4 and V is TRBV27; D may be TRBD2 (6 bases). The CDR3 extends over 16 amino acids. CDR1 MNHEY and CDR2 SMNVEV come from the germline V gene (reference sequence). Trimming shortened V by 8 bases and J by 0 bases, and 17 bases separated the two germline ends.

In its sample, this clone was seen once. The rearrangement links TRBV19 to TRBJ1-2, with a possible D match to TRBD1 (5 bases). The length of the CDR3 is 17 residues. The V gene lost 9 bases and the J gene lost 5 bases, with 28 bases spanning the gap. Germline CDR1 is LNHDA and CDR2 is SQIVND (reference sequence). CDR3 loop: CASSSGWAGRDWYGYTF. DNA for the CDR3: TGTGCCAGCTCCTCCGGCTGGGCAGGGAGGGACTGGTATGGCTACACCTTC.

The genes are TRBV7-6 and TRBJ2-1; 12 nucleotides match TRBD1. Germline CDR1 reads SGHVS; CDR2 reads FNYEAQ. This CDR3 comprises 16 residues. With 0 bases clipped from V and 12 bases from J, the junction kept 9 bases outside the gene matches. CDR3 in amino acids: CASSLAFGTGGAGQFF. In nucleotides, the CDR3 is TGTGCCAGCAGCTTAGCTTTTGGGACAGGGGGCGCGGGGCAGTTCTTC.

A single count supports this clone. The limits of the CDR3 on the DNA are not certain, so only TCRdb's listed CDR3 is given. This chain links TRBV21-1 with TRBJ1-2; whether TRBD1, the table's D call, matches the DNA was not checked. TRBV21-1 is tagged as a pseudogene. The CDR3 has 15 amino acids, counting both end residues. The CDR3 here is CASILVGAGNYGYTF.

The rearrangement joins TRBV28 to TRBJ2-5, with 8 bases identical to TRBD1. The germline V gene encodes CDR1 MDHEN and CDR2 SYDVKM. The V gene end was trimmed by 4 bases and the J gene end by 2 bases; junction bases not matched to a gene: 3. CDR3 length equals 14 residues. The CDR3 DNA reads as TGTGCCAGCAGTTCCGGACAGGGTCAAGAGACCCAGTACTTC. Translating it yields CASSSGQGQETQYF.

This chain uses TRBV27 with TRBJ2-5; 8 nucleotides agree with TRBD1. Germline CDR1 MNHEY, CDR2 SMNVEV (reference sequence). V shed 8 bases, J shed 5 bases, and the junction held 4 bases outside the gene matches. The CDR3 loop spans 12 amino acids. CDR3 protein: CASGQGFETQYF. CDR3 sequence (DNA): TGTGCCAGCGGACAGGGATTCGAGACCCAGTACTTC.

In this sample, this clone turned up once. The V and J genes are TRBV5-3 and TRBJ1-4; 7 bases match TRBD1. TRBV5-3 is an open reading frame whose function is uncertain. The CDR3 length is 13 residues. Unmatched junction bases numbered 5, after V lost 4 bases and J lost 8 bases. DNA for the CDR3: TGTGCCAGAAGCCCCGGACAGGAAGAAAAACTGTTTTTT. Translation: CARSPGQEEKLFF.